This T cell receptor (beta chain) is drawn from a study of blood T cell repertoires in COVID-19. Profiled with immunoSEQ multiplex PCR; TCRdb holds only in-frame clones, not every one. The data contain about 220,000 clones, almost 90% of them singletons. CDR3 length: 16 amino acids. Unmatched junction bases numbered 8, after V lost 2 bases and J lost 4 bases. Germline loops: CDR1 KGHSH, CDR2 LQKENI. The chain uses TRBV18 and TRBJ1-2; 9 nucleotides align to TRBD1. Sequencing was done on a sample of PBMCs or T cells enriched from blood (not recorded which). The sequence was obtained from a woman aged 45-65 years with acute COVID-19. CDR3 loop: CASSPLAGQGGYGYTF. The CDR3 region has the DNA TGTGCCAGCTCACCATTAGCGGGACAGGGAGGCTATGGCTACACCTTC.